This TCR beta chain was documented in a study of blood T cell repertoires in COVID-19. Turning to the study itself: Samples representing acute and convalescent COVID-19 were sourced from the United States, Italy and Spain. The analysed material was cDNA or gDNA that came from T cells, B-cell-depleted T cells, or PBMCs.

Methods used by the authors: Amplifying reference gene primers gave estimates of nucleated cell counts. TCRdb's table, derived via immunoSEQ multiplex PCR, lists solely in-frame clones and lacks some. V, J and clone size are taken as reported in that table, and D and trimming were inferred from the DNA itself. The sample lists about 200,000 clones; roughly 79% were seen once. CDR3 length: 16 amino acids. CDR1 is SGHTA and CDR2 is FQGTGA in the germline V gene. Trimming stripped 0 bases from V and 3 bases from J, with 14 bases between. This receptor was obtained from a human donor with acute or convalescent COVID-19. The donor label of this sample is uncertain. The chain joins TRBV7-3 to TRBJ1-1, with D unresolved. The sample consisted of peripheral blood. The CDR3 loop reads CASSLTPGSLHTEAFF. CDR3 nucleotides: TGTGCCAGCAGCTTAACCCCGGGATCCTTACACACTGAAGCTTTCTTT.